Listed here are 19 T cell receptor beta chains from one sample, sequenced in a study of CXCR3-negative and CXCR3-positive naive CD8 T cells. All TRB cDNA libraries came from 5' RACE performed with UMI labels. TCRdb re-called the 5' RACE reads and gives one entry per CDR3 protein, without DNA. In total, the table holds approximately 5,000 distinct CDR3 sequences. Sequences were obtained from naive CXCR3- CD8+ T cells from blood. Subset specified: CD45RO-CCR7+CD27+CD95- naive CD8+ T cells lacking CXCR3 (TNR3-). The origin of the receptors is a human donor in good health. Some clones in this sample may be carry-over from other donors' samples.

This clonotype is labeled medium-sized based on frequency. The J gene is TRBJ2-7, the V gene TRBV7-2; TCRdb's assignment of TRBD1 cannot be checked, as there is no DNA. CDR1 is SGHTA and CDR2 is FQGNSA in the germline V gene. This CDR3 region has 14 residues. The CDR3 sequence is CASSALTGTYEQYF.

This clonotype is labeled large based on frequency. The chain carries TRBV6-5 and TRBJ2-7; TCRdb lists TRBD1, though no DNA is available to test this call. Germline CDR1 and CDR2: MNHEY and SVGAGI. The CDR3 consists of 16 residues. CDR3 amino acids: CASSYSPGQDSYEQYF.

The chain uses TRBV27 and TRBJ1-5. CDR1 is MNHEY and CDR2 is SMNVEV in the germline V gene (reference sequence). The CDR3 extends over 13 amino acids. The chain's CDR3 is CASSLSLNQPQHF.

According to its frequency, this clonotype is medium-sized. This chain uses TRBV29-1 with TRBJ2-5; TCRdb's D gene call, TRBD1, goes unchecked for lack of DNA. The CDR3 runs to 15 residues. Germline CDR1 reads SQVTM; CDR2 reads ANQGSEA. The CDR3: CSVEDPNRGLETQYF.

This clonotype is labeled medium-sized based on frequency. The chain recombines TRBV29-1 with TRBJ2-7; TCRdb lists TRBD2, though no DNA is available to test this call. The CDR3 covers 14 residues. Germline CDR1 is SQVTM and CDR2 is ANQGSEA. CDR3 residues: CSVTYRDSPYEQYF.

The chain links TRBV2 to TRBJ2-2; no DNA is available, so the TRBD1 call from TCRdb remains unchecked. The CDR3 runs to 15 residues. The germline V gene encodes CDR1 SNHLY and CDR2 FYNNEI. This CDR3 is CASSGEGGLIVELFF.

The chain employs TRBV6-2 or TRBV6-3 and TRBJ2-7; no DNA is available, so the TRBD1 call from TCRdb remains unchecked. There are 15 residues in the CDR3. Germline assignment: CDR1 MNHEY and CDR2 SVGEGT. The CDR3 protein is CASTEDKLSTYEQYF.

Frequency places this clonotype as large. The chain uses TRBV11-2 and TRBJ2-3. The germline gives CDR1 SGHAT, CDR2 FQNNGV. The CDR3 sequence is 12 residues long. CDR3 in amino acids: CASSPETGTQYF.

The chain joins TRBV20-1 to TRBJ1-2; TCRdb's D gene call, TRBD1, goes unchecked for lack of DNA. CDR1 and CDR2 from the germline V gene are DFQATT and SNEGSKA (reference sequence). The CDR3 is 15 amino acids. The CDR3 is CSARDLEGMSYGYTF.

The rearrangement links TRBV20-1 to TRBJ2-3; TCRdb indicates TRBD2, and absent DNA this call remains unverified. The germline CDR1 and CDR2 sequences are DFQATT and SNEGSKA (reference sequence). CDR3 size: 15 residues. The CDR3 region is CSAKTSGGNTDTQYF.

This clonotype is identified as medium-sized from frequency. This chain uses TRBV7-2 with TRBJ2-7; TCRdb selects TRBD2, and the lack of DNA leaves this call unchecked. This CDR3 has 16 amino acids. CDR1 is SGHTA, CDR2 FQGNSA, per germline. This CDR3 reads CASSYLTSGRVHEQYF.

This chain joins TRBV2 and TRBJ2-3; TCRdb calls TRBD1, which cannot be checked without DNA. The CDR3 spans 16 residues. The germline V gene encodes CDR1 SNHLY and CDR2 FYNNEI. CDR3 in amino acids: CASSEVAGGELDTQYF.

The rearrangement links TRBV20-1 to TRBJ2-7; the TRBD2 assignment by TCRdb is unverifiable without DNA. This CDR3 has 15 amino acids. Germline V gene data show CDR1 as DFQATT and CDR2 as SNEGSKA (reference sequence). The CDR3 sequence: CSARDRASEAYEQYF.

By frequency, this clonotype registers medium-sized. The chain is built from TRBV29-1 and TRBJ2-7; TCRdb designates TRBD1, a call that cannot be tested without DNA. Germline V CDR1 and CDR2: SQVTM, ANQGSEA. The CDR3 is 14 residues long. This CDR3 reads CSVVPGQGSYEQYF.

Measured by frequency, this clonotype is large (0.1 to 1%). The V and J genes are TRBV18 and TRBJ1-5. CDR3 length: 14 amino acids. Germline V gene data show CDR1 as KGHSH and CDR2 as LQKENI. The CDR3: CASSPPGPRQPQHF. Full variable domain (missing parts from reference TRBV18 and TRBJ1-5): NAGVMQNPRHLVRRRGQEARLRCSPMKGHSHVYWYRQLPEEGLKFMVYLQKENIIDESGMPKERFSAEFPKEGPSILRIQQVVRGDSAAYFCASSPPGPRQPQHFGDGTRLSIL.

The CDR3 sequence is CASSPGQGDYEQYF. This chain uses TRBV5-1 with TRBJ2-7; TCRdb's D call, TRBD1, is unchecked because there is no DNA. Germline V lookup: CDR1 SGHRS, CDR2 YFSETQ. The CDR3 is 14 residues long.

The gene calls are TRBV15 and TRBJ2-3; there is no DNA to check the TCRdb D call of TRBD1. Germline values: CDR1 LNHNV, CDR2 YYDKDF (reference sequence). The CDR3 runs to 16 residues. The CDR3 loop is CATSRDGGRGTNTQYF.

According to its frequency, this clonotype is medium-sized. V gene TRBV5-1 combines with J gene TRBJ2-7; with no DNA, the TCRdb D assignment of TRBD1 cannot be verified. The germline V gene encodes CDR1 SGHRS and CDR2 YFSETQ. The CDR3 runs 14 residues. CDR3 sequence reads: CASSPRTGTYEQYF. Supplemented by reference TRBV5-1 and TRBJ2-7, the full variable domain reads KAGVTQTPRYLIKTRGQQVTLSCSPISGHRSVSWYQQTPGQGLQFLFEYFSETQRNKGNFPGRFSGRQFSNSRSEMNVSTLELGDSALYLCASSPRTGTYEQYFGPGTRLTVT.

The rearrangement links TRBV5-1 to TRBJ1-1. Germline CDR1 reads SGHRS; CDR2 reads YFSETQ. The CDR3 runs to 12 residues. CDR3 loop: CAGSTDGTEAFF.